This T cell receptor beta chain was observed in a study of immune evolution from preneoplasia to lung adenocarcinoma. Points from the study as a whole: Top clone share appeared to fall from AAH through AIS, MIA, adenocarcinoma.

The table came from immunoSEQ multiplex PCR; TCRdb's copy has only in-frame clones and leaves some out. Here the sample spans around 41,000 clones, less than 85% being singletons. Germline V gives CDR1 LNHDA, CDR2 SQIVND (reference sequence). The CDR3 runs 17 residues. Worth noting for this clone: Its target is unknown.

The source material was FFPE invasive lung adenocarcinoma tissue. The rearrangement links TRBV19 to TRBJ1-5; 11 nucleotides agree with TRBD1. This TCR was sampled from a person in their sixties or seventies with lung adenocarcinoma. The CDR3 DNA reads TGTGCTAGCAACGGCGGACAGGGGGCGCGGGGCAATCAGCCCCAGCATTTT. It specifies CASNGGQGARGNQPQHF.